Presented here are 7 T cell receptor beta chains from one specimen sequenced in a study of T cell repertoires in cytomegalovirus infection. TCRdb ran MiXCR on the reads and lists one entry per CDR3 protein. The sample includes roughly 640,000 distinct CDR3 sequences, more than 20% of them seen just once. The sequenced sample was CD8+ T cells from PBMCs. These receptors were taken from a human donor in good health (CMV status not recorded). Some clones in this sample may be carry-over from other donors' samples.

The gene calls are TRBV29-1 and TRBJ2-7; D uncertain. The germline V gene has CDR1 SQVTM and CDR2 ANQGSEA. The CDR3 runs to 12 residues. Trimming cost V 1 base and J 3 bases, with 7 bases left between them. The CDR3 sequence: CSVEGYSYEQYF. Here the CDR3 DNA reads TGCAGCGTTGAAGGTTACAGCTACGAGCAGTACTTC.

The chain carries TRBV27 and TRBJ2-7; no clear D. The V and J ends lost 3 bases and 2 bases respectively, with 8 bases between them. Germline V lookup: CDR1 MNHEY, CDR2 SMNVEV (reference sequence). CDR3 length: 13 residues. The CDR3 DNA is TGTGCCAGCAGTTTTGGACGCACCTACGAGCAGTACTTC. Residues: CASSFGRTYEQYF.

The chain recombines TRBV7-9 with TRBJ2-1; a possible D gene is TRBD2 (5 bases). Per the germline V gene, CDR1 is SEHNR and CDR2 is FQNEAQ (reference sequence). Trimming took 0 bases from V and 0 from J, leaving 12 bases between them. This CDR3 is 17 amino acids long. DNA for the CDR3: TGTGCCAGCAGCTTAGCATTAGCGCTCCGCTCCTACAATGAGCAGTTCTTC. This gives the protein CASSLALALRSYNEQFF.

The chain employs TRBV29-1 and TRBJ1-4; D is undetermined. The CDR3 runs 12 residues. Germline loops: CDR1 SQVTM, CDR2 ANQGSEA. Trimming stripped 4 bases from V and 7 bases from J, with 10 bases between. The CDR3 nucleotides are TGCAGCGTTGGGGAGGTCGGTGAAAAACTGTTTTTT. It is translated as CSVGEVGEKLFF.

A remark on this clonotype: The junction departs from the called germline gene at one end, perhaps through a read error. The chain is built from TRBV7-8 and TRBJ1-1, with D unresolved. Germline assignment: CDR1 SGHVS and CDR2 FQNEAQ. The CDR3 length is 12 residues. This CDR3 reads CASSFGDTDAFF. In DNA form, the CDR3 reads TGTGCCAGCAGCTTTGGCGACACTGACGCTTTCTTT.

This sequence joins TRBV4-1 and TRBJ1-6; D not certain. Germline V CDR1 and CDR2: MGHRA, YSYEKL. There are 12 residues in the CDR3. Trimming pared 3 bases from V and 14 bases from J, leaving 11 bases between. Here the CDR3 reads CASSHSADSLHF. The CDR3 DNA sequence: TGCGCCAGCAGCCATTCCGCGGACTCCCTCCACTTT.

With respect to this clonotype: Being one base from a much bigger clone, this may be a read error. The V gene is TRBV7-8, the J gene TRBJ2-3, with 9 bases lining up with TRBD2. Germline CDR1 is SGHVS and CDR2 is FQNEAQ. The trim removed 1 base at V and 3 bases at J, leaving 11 bases unmatched. There are 18 residues in the CDR3. For the CDR3, the DNA is TGTGCCAGCAGCTTAGGGTGGGGCGGGGGGGCCGGGACAGATACGCAGTATTTT. As protein: CASSLGWGGGAGTDTQYF.